This T cell receptor (beta chain) comes out of a study of identical twins. Whole-study results and caveats: Among beta out-of-frame sequences, excess sharing between twins appeared weaker.

Healthy Caucasians supplied all donations. Unique molecular identifiers were present on the cDNA, which also gained a universal primer site by template switching. TCRdb re-analysed the 5' RACE reads in MiXCR, keeping a single row per CDR3 protein. The sample contains fewer than 350,000 distinct CDR3 sequences, less than 9% of which appear only once. This clonotype was recorded many times. Its antigen is as yet unknown. The same specimen was also included in a second study, on yellow fever vaccine responses in identical twins.

The sequenced sample was memory (CD45RO+) T cells sorted from blood. The clonotype comes from a young woman in good health.

Written as DNA, the CDR3 is TGTGCCAGCAGCCAAGATCGGGTTACCGCTTTCTTT. Amino acids: CASSQDRVTAFF. This rearrangement joins TRBV3-1 to TRBJ1-1; D is unresolved. The germline V gene has CDR1 LGHDT and CDR2 YNNKEL (reference sequence). This CDR3 region has 12 residues. Trimming shortened V by 0 bases and J by 11 bases, and 10 bases separated the two germline ends.